These 9 T cell receptor beta chains originate from one sample sequenced in a study of shared clonotypes between healthy human individuals. CD45RO-negative cells were positively selected for CCR7, leaving out terminally differentiated effector memory CD45RA+ cells. The protocol was immunoSEQ multiplex PCR, while the TCRdb copy is restricted to in-frame clones and leaves out a portion. The data show roughly 550,000 clones, with 95% to 96% seen just once and 0.11% held by the top ten. Source material: naive CD8+ T cells sorted from blood. The receptors were gathered from a woman aged 25-40 years in good health.

The chain combines TRBV28 with TRBJ1-1, with a possible D match to TRBD1 (6 bases). Trimming removed 3 bases at V and 4 bases at J, with 12 bases between. This CDR3 has 14 amino acids. Per the germline V gene, CDR1 is MDHEN and CDR2 is SYDVKM. CDR3 in DNA: TGTGCCAGCAGTTTTCGGGGGCTGGGCACTGAAGCTTTCTTT. As protein: CASSFRGLGTEAFF.

CDR3 DNA: TGTGCCAGCAGGAGGAGGACTAGCGGGAGGGCAGATACGCAGTATTTT. Residues: CASRRRTSGRADTQYF. The J gene is TRBJ2-3, the V gene TRBV28; 15 bases fit TRBD2. This CDR3 contains 16 residues. Germline CDR1 is MDHEN and CDR2 is SYDVKM. Losses at the gene ends were 6 bases for V and 4 bases for J; bases not matched to a gene: 5.

The chain combines TRBV9 with TRBJ2-1; D is perhaps TRBD1 (6 bases). V lost 7 bases, J lost 10 bases, and 12 bases lay in between. Germline CDR1 and CDR2: SGDLS and YYNGEE. This CDR3 is built from 11 residues. CDR3 DNA sequence: TGTGCCAGCGGGTCAGGGGACGAGCAGTTCTTC. As protein: CASGSGDEQFF. Combining the CDR3 with reference TRBV9 and TRBJ2-1 gives the whole variable domain DSGVTQTPKHLITATGQRVTLRCSPRSGDLSVYWYQQSLDQGLQFLIQYYNGEERAKGNILERFSAQQFPDLHSELNLSSLELGDSALYFCASGSGDEQFFGPGTRLTVL.

V is TRBV6-5 and J is TRBJ1-2; D uncertain. CDR1 is MNHEY, CDR2 SVGAGI, per germline. With 0 bases removed from V and 9 bases from J, the gap between germline ends came to 14 bases. The CDR3 has 14 residues. The CDR3 DNA sequence: TGTGCCAGCAGTTACTCTGAGGGAGGTGGCAGCTACACCTTC. Translated: CASSYSEGGGSYTF.

The V call is TRBV6-5, the J call TRBJ2-6, with D unresolved. Germline V CDR1 and CDR2: MNHEY, SVGAGI. This CDR3 has 15 residues. V was cut by 3 bases and J by 0 bases, with 6 bases left in between. The CDR3 loop reads CASSYDFSGANVLTF. CDR3 in DNA: TGTGCCAGCAGTTATGACTTCTCTGGGGCCAACGTCCTGACTTTC.

This chain connects TRBV30 to TRBJ2-1; TRBD1 might be the D (5 bases). V was shortened by 0 bases and J by 8 bases, with 11 bases between the two germline ends. Germline loops: CDR1 GTSNPN, CDR2 SVGIG (reference sequence). The CDR3 spans 13 residues. The CDR3 sequence is CAWSVGVIYEQFF. As DNA, the CDR3 is TGTGCCTGGAGTGTAGGGGTGATTTATGAGCAGTTCTTC. The entire variable domain, with the rest obtained from reference TRBV30 and TRBJ2-1, is as follows: SQTIHQWPATLVQPVGSPLSLECTVEGTSNPNLYWYRQAAGRGLQLLFYSVGIGQISSEVPQNLSASRPQDRQFILSSKKLLLSDSGFYLCAWSVGVIYEQFFGPGTRLTVL.

The chain has TRBV29-1 and TRBJ2-7; D may be TRBD1 (5 bases). Germline lookup yields CDR1 SQVTM and CDR2 ANQGSEA. This CDR3 is 15 amino acids long. Between the trimmed V and J ends, which lost 2 bases and 6 bases, there was a span of 20 bases. CDR3 bases: TGCAGCGTTGAACCCCCGGGTAGGGCTAGGGGCGAGCAGTACTTC. Amino acids: CSVEPPGRARGEQYF.

V is TRBV28 and J is TRBJ2-7, with D possibly being TRBD1 or TRBD2 (5 bases each). V gave up 6 bases and J gave up 0 bases, with 12 bases separating them. The CDR3 loop spans 14 amino acids. CDR1 is MDHEN and CDR2 is SYDVKM in the germline V gene. The CDR3 sequence is CASRGDGRSYEQYF. CDR3 in DNA: TGTGCCAGCAGGGGGGACGGACGCTCCTACGAGCAGTACTTC.

The chain joins TRBV6-5 to TRBJ2-2, with 7 bases lining up with TRBD2. After removal of 2 bases from V and 3 bases from J, the junction contained 6 bases not matched to a gene. In germline, CDR1 is MNHEY, CDR2 SVGAGI. This CDR3 contains 16 residues. The CDR3 here is CASSYRRLADTGELFF. In DNA form, the CDR3 reads TGTGCCAGCAGTTACCGACGACTAGCAGACACCGGGGAGCTGTTTTTT.